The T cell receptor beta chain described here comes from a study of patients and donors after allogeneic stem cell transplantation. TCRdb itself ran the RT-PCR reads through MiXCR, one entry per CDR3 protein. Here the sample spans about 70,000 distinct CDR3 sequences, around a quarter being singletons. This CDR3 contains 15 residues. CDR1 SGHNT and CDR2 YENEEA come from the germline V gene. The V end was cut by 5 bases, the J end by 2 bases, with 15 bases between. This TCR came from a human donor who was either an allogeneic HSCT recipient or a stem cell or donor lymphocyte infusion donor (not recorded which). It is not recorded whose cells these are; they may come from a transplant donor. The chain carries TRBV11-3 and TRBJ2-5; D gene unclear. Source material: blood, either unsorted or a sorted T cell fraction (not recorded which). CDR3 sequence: CASSARAERQETQYF. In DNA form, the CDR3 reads TGTGCCAGCAGCGCCCGCGCCGAGAGACAAGAGACCCAGTACTTC.